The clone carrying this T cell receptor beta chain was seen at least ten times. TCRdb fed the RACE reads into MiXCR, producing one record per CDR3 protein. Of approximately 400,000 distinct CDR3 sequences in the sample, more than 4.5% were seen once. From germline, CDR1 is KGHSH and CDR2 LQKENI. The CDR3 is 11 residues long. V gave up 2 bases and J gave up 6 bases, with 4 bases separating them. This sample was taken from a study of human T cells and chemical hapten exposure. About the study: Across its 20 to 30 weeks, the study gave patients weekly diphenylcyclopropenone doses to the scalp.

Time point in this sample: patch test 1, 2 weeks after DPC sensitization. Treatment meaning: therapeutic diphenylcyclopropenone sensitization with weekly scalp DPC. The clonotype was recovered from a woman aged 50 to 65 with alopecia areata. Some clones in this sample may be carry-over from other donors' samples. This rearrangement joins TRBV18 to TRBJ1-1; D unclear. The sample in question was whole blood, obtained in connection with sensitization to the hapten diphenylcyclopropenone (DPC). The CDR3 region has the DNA TGTGCCAGCTCACCAAGGTCTGAAGCTTTCTTT. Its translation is CASSPRSEAFF.